This T cell receptor (beta chain) was observed in a study of blood T cell repertoires in COVID-19. The CDR3 runs 12 residues. The ends were cut back, 3 bases at V and 4 bases at J, with 7 bases in the middle. Sequencing was performed with immunoSEQ multiplex PCR; in TCRdb, only in-frame clones are kept and a portion is missing. Among more than 300,000 clones listed, roughly four fifths were seen once. The cohort comprised adults aged about 18 to 100 years residing in around 25 US areas. Self-reported history from a screening survey and questionnaire set each donor's cohort. Recovery meant two consecutive negative NP/OP PCR tests, professional clearance, or resolved symptoms.

The specimen sequenced was PBMCs or T cells enriched from blood (not recorded which). V is TRBV12-3 or TRBV12-4 and J is TRBJ2-7, with a tentative D call TRBD1 (6 bases). This TCR was recovered from a woman aged 50 to 60 who had recovered from COVID-19. CDR3 bases: TGTGCCAGCAGTTTCGGACAGTACGAGCAGTACTTC. It is translated as CASSFGQYEQYF.